This T cell receptor beta chain stems from a study of control samples from healthy donors and cancer patients. Sequencing was performed with immunoSEQ multiplex PCR; in TCRdb, only in-frame clones are kept and a portion is missing. The top ten hold just over 8.5% of the sample, which has 110,000 to 150,000 clones, roughly nine tenths seen once. V lost 0 bases and J lost 1, with 12 bases in between. CDR1 GTSNPN and CDR2 SVGIG come from the germline V gene (reference sequence). This CDR3 comprises 15 residues. The sample was blood. The source of this sequence is a young woman in good health. This chain connects TRBV30 to TRBJ2-5, with D perhaps matching TRBD1 (5 bases). CDR3 nucleotides: TGTGCCTGGAGTGTATTAGGGGCTAGCCAAGAGACCCAGTACTTC. Translation gives CAWSVLGASQETQYF.